This is a list of T cell receptor beta chains from one sample in a study of cytomegalovirus exposure and HLA in healthy donors. Some clones are missing from TCRdb's copy, which holds only in-frame ones; the method was immunoSEQ multiplex PCR. The sample's table shows approximately 110,000 clones. Sequenced material: PBMCs. The receptors were sampled from a man aged 40-55 years in good health and CMV-seropositive. Both conserved end residues are part of each CDR3. D genes are given only for firm matches.

d_call cdr3_length v_call cdr3_aa
- 15 TRBV28 CASSPGGDPTRGYTF
TRBD1 17 TRBV7-2 CASSLVSTGSGQETQYF
TRBD1 18 TRBV27 CASRTSNKKGQENYGYTF
TRBD2 17 TRBV4-1 CASSQVGSGRANNEQFF
TRBD2 13 TRBV9 CASGSGGTYEQYF
TRBD1 14 TRBV5-1 CASSYGQGPYGYTF
TRBD2 15 TRBV4-3 CASSQASGISYEQYF
- 13 TRBV27 CASSWGGNTEAFF
- 14 TRBV28 CASSLSVTADTQYF
- 15 TRBV30 CACPDPNRRGYGYTF
- 14 TRBV7-2 CASSLSSREETQYF
- 15 TRBV11-2 CASSLRQRYGDGINF
- 13 TRBV10-3 CAISESTPGELFF
TRBD1 18 TRBV4-1 CASSQDRDRGLTFYEQYF
- 15 TRBV10-2 CASSEDSYSYNEQFF
TRBD1 15 TRBV11-3 CASSPDRGGLNEQFF
TRBD1 15 TRBV7-3 CASSESGTGVDEQYF
TRBD1 14 TRBV6-1 CASSELQGDTEAFF
TRBD2 17 TRBV6-1 CASSEVPLAGWYNEQFF
- 16 TRBV5-1 CASSLFDTSSYNEQFF
TRBD1 18 TRBV12-5 CASGSIMTGGDSYNEQFF
TRBD1 12 TRBV10-3 CATSTGDSGYTF
- 14 TRBV28 CASSFVGQTDTQYF
- 14 TRBV4-2 CASSQAGEGDTQYF
TRBD2 18 TRBV4-2 CASSQGGLAGLSYNEQFF
TRBD2 21 TRBV9 CASSPRGAPVSSGRSYNEQFF
TRBD1 14 TRBV7-9 CASSSGQGAYEQYF
- 14 TRBV27 CASRIQGPGYEQYF
- 15 TRBV19 CASSIQGLRSGELFF
TRBD2 15 TRBV5-1 CASSFSGSLTDTQYF
TRBD2 14 TRBV29-1 CSGGTSGRSYEQYF
- 16 TRBV15 CATSSSGDGSSYEQYF
- 13 TRBV6-1 CASSEGGADGYTF